This T cell receptor beta chain was identified in a study of graft-versus-host responses after intestinal transplantation. Study-level background: Following induction with anti-thymocyte globulin, all recipients were given tacrolimus and steroids for about 3 years.

The ends were cut back, 2 bases at V and 7 bases at J, with 14 bases in the middle. Germline V CDR1 and CDR2: MNHEY, SVGAGI. The CDR3 runs to 14 residues. Regarding the study as a whole: The study associated peak circulating GvH clone levels with early post-transplant HvG declines. Recipient marrow showed GvH clones, some seen first in ileum or blood. When patients had graft-donor T cell macrochimerism, their allografts held high graft-versus-host to host-versus-graft clonal ratios.

The table came from immunoSEQ multiplex PCR; TCRdb's copy has only in-frame clones and leaves some out. The repertoire has about 120,000 clones, over 80% of them found once; the top ten carry more than 0.09%. Turning to this clone: Its antigen is not identified.

V is TRBV6-5 and J is TRBJ1-1; D possibly corresponds to TRBD1 (6 bases). This specimen was unstimulated CD4+ T cells sorted from spleen or lymph node cells, taken before intestinal transplant. This TCR derives from a human donor who received an intestinal transplant. The CDR3 DNA follows: TGTGCCAGCAGTTACGTAGGGGGAAGAGATGAAGCTTTCTTT. This encodes CASSYVGGRDEAFF.